This T cell receptor beta chain was sequenced for a study of T cell changes during pregnancy in multiple sclerosis. The CDR3 spans 15 residues. The ends lost 2 bases at V and 5 bases at J; junction bases unmatched: 7. Germline CDR1 is SGHDT and CDR2 is YYEEEE. Using immunoSEQ multiplex PCR, the repertoire was profiled, and TCRdb retains in-frame clones only, with some absent. The sample lists tens of thousands of clones, about 96% occurring once. The source of this sequence is a female donor with multiple sclerosis, enrolled in a pregnancy study. The material was CD8+ T cells from peripheral blood mononuclear cells, obtained after pregnancy. This sequence joins TRBV5-6 and TRBJ2-1; 7 bases are shared with TRBD1. The CDR3 here is CASSFQGGGDNEQFF. CDR3 nucleotide sequence: TGTGCCAGCAGCTTTCAAGGGGGCGGTGACAATGAGCAGTTCTTC.